The 9 T cell receptor beta chains below all came from one sample that was sequenced in a study of cytomegalovirus exposure and HLA in healthy donors. Vbeta (60) and Jbeta (13) primers were used in the PCR. Only in-frame clones appear in the TCRdb table, and some are missing; sequencing was by immunoSEQ multiplex PCR. The table lists 55,000 to 75,000 clones, with roughly 4% in the top ten. Material: PBMCs. Source of these receptors: a male donor in good health and CMV-seronegative.

In the case of this clone: The sample has other DNA sequences that encode this CDR3 too. CDR3 coding DNA: TGTGCCAGCAGGGTGGGGTCGACTAGCGGATACCTAAGCACAGATACGCAGTATTTT. It encodes CASRVGSTSGYLSTDTQYF. This chain joins TRBV7-2 and TRBJ2-3; the match to TRBD2 covers 9 bases. The CDR3 runs 19 residues. Germline V gene sequence: CDR1 SGHTA, CDR2 FQGNSA. J lost 0 bases, V lost 6 bases, and 16 bases had no gene match. Using reference TRBV7-2 and TRBJ2-3 for the parts outside the CDR3, the full variable domain is GAGVSQSPSNKVTEKGKDVELRCDPISGHTALYWYRQSLGQGLEFLIYFQGNSAPDKSGLPSDRFSAERTGGSVSTLTIQRTQQEDSAVYLCASRVGSTSGYLSTDTQYFGPGTRLTVL.

The V gene is TRBV6-1, the J gene TRBJ1-5; 9 nucleotides agree with TRBD1. Germline loops: CDR1 MNHNS, CDR2 SASEGT. Unmatched junction bases numbered 7, after V lost 7 bases and J lost 3 bases. The CDR3 consists of 15 residues. The CDR3 spells CASTGTGMSNQPQHF. In DNA, the CDR3 is TGTGCCAGCACCGGGACAGGGATGTCCAATCAGCCCCAGCATTTT.

The chain is built from TRBV6-5 and TRBJ1-3; TRBD1 matches at 7 bases. The CDR3 length is 14 residues. V dropped 5 bases and J dropped 4; count of bases not matched to a gene: 5. Germline V gene lookup returns CDR1 MNHEY and CDR2 SVGAGI. The CDR3 spells CASSQGVSGNTIYF. CDR3 nucleotide sequence: TGTGCCAGCAGTCAGGGGGTGTCCGGAAACACCATATATTTT.

The genes are TRBV21-1 and TRBJ2-7; the table assigns TRBD2, which was not confirmed against the DNA. TRBV21-1 is labeled a pseudogene. The CDR3 runs 14 residues. CDR3 bases: TGTGCCAGCAGCGGTGGCGGGCCCGCCTACGAGCAGTACTTC. Translated, it gives CASSGGGPAYEQYF.

The chain employs TRBV28 and TRBJ1-1, with D possibly matching TRBD1 (6 bases). CDR1 is MDHEN, CDR2 SYDVKM, per germline. Trimming removed 2 bases from V and 4 bases from J, with 11 bases in between. The CDR3 sequence is 14 residues long. The chain's CDR3 is CASSLRGGGTEAFF. For the CDR3, the DNA is TGTGCCAGCAGTTTAAGGGGGGGCGGCACTGAAGCTTTCTTT.

The V gene is TRBV28, the J gene TRBJ2-2; no clear D gene. Germline V lookup: CDR1 MDHEN, CDR2 SYDVKM. Trimming left V 1 base short and J 6 bases short, with 6 bases between. The CDR3 is 13 amino acids. The chain's CDR3 is CASSLSSPGELFF. The CDR3 DNA sequence: TGTGCCAGCAGTTTATCTTCCCCCGGGGAGCTGTTTTTT.

The J gene is TRBJ1-2, the V gene TRBV27, with D perhaps matching TRBD1 (6 bases). V lost 8 bases, J lost 2 bases, and 18 bases lay in between. The V gene's germline CDR1 is MNHEY and CDR2 SMNVEV (reference sequence). The CDR3 is 15 amino acids. In nucleotides, the CDR3 is TGTGCCAGCTCTCTTGTGAGCGGGGGCAACTATGGCTACACCTTC. Amino acid sequence: CASSLVSGGNYGYTF.

The chain has TRBV9 and TRBJ2-3, with D perhaps TRBD1 (6 bases). This CDR3 has 15 residues. Trimming shortened V by 0 bases and J by 3 bases, and 11 bases separated the two germline ends. Germline values: CDR1 SGDLS, CDR2 YYNGEE. CDR3 coding DNA: TGTGCCAGCAGCGTAGGGGGGCTACGGACAGATACGCAGTATTTT. Protein product: CASSVGGLRTDTQYF.

V and J are TRBV19 and TRBJ2-7; TRBD1 agrees at 11 bases. The CDR3 consists of 14 residues. The ends lost 7 bases at V and 7 bases at J; junction bases unmatched: 9. The germline CDR1 and CDR2 sequences are LNHDA and SQIVND (reference sequence). The CDR3 sequence is CASKGTGGPGEQYF. The CDR3 DNA follows: TGTGCCAGTAAAGGGACAGGGGGACCAGGGGAGCAGTACTTC.